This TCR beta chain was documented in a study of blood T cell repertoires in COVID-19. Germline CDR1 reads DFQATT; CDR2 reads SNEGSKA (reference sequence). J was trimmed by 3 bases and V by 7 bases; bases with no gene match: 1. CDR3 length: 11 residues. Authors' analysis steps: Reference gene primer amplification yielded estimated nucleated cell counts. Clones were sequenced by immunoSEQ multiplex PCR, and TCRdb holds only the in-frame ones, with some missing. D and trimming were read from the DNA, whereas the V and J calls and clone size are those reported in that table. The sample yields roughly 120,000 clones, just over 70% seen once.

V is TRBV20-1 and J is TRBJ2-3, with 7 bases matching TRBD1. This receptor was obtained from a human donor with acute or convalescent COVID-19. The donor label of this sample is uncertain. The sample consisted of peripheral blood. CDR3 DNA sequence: TGCAGTGGCAGGGGGACAGATACGCAGTATTTT. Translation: CSGRGTDTQYF.